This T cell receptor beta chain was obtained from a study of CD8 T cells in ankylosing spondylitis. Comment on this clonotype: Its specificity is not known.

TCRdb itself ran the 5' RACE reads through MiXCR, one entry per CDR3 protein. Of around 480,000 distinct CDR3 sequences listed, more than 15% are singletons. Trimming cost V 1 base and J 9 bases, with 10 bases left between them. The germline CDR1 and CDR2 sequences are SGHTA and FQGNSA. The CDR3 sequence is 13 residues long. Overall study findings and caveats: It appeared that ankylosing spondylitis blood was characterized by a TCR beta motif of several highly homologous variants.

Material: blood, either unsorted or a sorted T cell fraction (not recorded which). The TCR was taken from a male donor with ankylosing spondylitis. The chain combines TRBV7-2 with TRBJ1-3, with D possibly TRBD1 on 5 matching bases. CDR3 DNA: TGTGCCAGCAGCTTAGGACCCGGGGGCACCATATATTTT. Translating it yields CASSLGPGGTIYF.